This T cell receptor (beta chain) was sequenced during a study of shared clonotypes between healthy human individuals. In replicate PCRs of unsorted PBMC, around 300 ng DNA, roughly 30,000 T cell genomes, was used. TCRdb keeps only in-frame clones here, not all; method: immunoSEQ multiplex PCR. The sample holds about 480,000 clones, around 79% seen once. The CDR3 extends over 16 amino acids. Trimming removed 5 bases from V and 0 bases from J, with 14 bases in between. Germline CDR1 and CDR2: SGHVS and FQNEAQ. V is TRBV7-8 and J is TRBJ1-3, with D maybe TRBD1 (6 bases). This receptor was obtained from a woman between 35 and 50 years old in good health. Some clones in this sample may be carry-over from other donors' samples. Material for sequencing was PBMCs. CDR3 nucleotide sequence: TGTGCCAGCAGCCCAAGGGGGACTATCTCTGGAAACACCATATATTTT. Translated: CASSPRGTISGNTIYF.